The source of this TCR beta chain is a study of naive and memory T cell subsets. Germline V CDR1 and CDR2: DFQATT, SNEGSKA (reference sequence). This CDR3 is built from 16 residues. V lost 0 bases and J lost 2, with 14 bases in between. Both TRBC1 and TRBC2 were covered by a beta constant-region primer of two equimolar oligonucleotides. Each CDR3 protein is one row after TCRdb ran MiXCR on the UMI-ligation and nested PCR reads. The sample has 65,000 to 85,000 distinct CDR3 sequences, roughly 14% seen once; the top ten hold 0.75% to 1%. This clonotype was detected a few times. Cells stained for CD3, CD4, CD8, CD45RA, CD27 and viability were sorted into four CD45RA/CD27 subsets.

The chain is built from TRBV20-1 and TRBJ1-5; D gene uncertain. Material for sequencing was central memory CD4+ T cells from blood. This receptor was obtained from a human donor in good health. CDR3 loop: CSARDSGKGGNQPQHF. The CDR3 bases are TGCAGTGCTAGAGATAGTGGGAAGGGAGGCAATCAGCCCCAGCATTTT.